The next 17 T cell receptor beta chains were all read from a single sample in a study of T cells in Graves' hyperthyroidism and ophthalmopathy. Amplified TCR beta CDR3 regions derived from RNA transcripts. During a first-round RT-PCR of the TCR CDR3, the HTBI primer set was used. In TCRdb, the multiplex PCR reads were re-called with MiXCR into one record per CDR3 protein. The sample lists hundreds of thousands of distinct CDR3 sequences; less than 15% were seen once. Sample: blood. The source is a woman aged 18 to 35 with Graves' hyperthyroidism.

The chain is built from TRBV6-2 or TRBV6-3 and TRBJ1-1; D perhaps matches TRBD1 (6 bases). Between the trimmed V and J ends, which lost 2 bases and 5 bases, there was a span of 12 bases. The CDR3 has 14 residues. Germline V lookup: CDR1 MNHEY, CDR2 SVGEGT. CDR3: CASSYGGSVTEAFF. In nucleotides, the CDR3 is TGTGCCAGCAGTTACGGGGGCAGTGTAACTGAAGCTTTCTTT.

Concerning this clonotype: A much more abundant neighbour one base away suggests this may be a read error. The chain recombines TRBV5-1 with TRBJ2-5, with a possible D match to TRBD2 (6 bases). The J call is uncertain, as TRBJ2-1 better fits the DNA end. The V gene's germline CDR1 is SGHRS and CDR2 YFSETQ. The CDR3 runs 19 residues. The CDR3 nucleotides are TGCGCCAGCAGCTTGGTTCGTCGTCGGAGCGGGCTTCACCAAGAGACCCAGTTCTTC. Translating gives CASSLVRRRSGLHQETQFF.

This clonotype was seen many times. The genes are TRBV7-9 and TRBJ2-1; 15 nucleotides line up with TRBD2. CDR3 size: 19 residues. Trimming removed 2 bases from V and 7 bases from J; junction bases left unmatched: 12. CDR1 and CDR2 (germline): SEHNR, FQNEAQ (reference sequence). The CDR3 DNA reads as TGTGCCAGCAGCTTACCCCTCGGGGGGACTAGCGGGAGGCCAAATGAGCAGTTCTTC. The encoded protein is CASSLPLGGTSGRPNEQFF. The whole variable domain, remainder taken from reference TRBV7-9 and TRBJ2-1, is DTGVSQNPRHKITKRGQNVTFRCDPISEHNRLYWYRQTLGQGPEFLTYFQNEAQLEKSRLLSDRFSAERPKGSFSTLEIQRTEQGDSAMYLCASSLPLGGTSGRPNEQFFGPGTRLTVL.

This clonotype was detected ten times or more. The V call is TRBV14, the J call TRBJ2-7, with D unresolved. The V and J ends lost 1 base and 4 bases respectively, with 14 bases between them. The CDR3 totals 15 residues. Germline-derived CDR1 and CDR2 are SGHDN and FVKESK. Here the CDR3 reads CASSQGNHQYYEQYF. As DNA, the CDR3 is TGTGCCAGCAGCCAAGGCAATCACCAGTATTACGAGCAGTACTTC.

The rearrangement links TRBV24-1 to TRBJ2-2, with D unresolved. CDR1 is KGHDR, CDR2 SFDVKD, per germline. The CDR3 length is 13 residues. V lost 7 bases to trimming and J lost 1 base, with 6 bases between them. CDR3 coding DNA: TGTGCCACCAGGCCGGGGAACACCGGGGAGCTGTTTTTT. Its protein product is CATRPGNTGELFF.

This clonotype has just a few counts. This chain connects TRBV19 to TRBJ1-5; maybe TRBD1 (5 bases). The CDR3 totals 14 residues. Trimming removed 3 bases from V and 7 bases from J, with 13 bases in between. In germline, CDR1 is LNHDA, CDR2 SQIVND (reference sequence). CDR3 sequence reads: CASSIGGDGQPQHF. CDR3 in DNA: TGTGCCAGTAGTATCGGGGGGGACGGGCAGCCCCAGCATTTT.

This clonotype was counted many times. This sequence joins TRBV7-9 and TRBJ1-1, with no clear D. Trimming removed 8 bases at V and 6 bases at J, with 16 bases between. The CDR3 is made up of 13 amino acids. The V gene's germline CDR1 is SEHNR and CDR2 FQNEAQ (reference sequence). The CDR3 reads CASHELNRAEAFF. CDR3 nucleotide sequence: TGTGCCAGCCACGAACTCAACCGGGCTGAAGCTTTCTTT. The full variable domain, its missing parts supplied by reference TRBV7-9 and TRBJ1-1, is DTGVSQNPRHKITKRGQNVTFRCDPISEHNRLYWYRQTLGQGPEFLTYFQNEAQLEKSRLLSDRFSAERPKGSFSTLEIQRTEQGDSAMYLCASHELNRAEAFFGQGTRLTVV.

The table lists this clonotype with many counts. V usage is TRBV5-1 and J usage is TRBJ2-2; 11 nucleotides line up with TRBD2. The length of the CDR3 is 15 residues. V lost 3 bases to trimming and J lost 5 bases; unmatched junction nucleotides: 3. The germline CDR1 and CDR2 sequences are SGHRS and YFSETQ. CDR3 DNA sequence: TGCGCCAGCAGCTCGATAGCGGGAGGGACCGGGGAGCTGTTTTTT. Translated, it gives CASSSIAGGTGELFF.

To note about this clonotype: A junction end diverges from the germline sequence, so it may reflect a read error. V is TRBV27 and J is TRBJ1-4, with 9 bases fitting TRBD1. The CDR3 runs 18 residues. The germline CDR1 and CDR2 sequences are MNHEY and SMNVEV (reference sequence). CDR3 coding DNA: TGTGTCAGCAGTCCGGGGACAGGGAAATTTGCAACTAATGAAAAACTGTTTTTT. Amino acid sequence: CVSSPGTGKFATNEKLFF.

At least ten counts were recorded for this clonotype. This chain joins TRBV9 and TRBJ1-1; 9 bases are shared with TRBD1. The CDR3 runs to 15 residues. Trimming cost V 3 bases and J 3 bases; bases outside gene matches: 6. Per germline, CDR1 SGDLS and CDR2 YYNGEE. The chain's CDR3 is CASSGNRGLDTEAFF. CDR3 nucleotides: TGTGCCAGCAGCGGAAACAGGGGGCTCGACACTGAAGCTTTCTTT.

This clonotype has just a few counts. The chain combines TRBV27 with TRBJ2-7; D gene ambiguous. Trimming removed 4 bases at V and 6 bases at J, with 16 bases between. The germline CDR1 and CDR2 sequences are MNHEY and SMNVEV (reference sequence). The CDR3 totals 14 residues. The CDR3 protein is CASSSGRSLSEQYF. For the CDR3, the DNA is TGTGCCAGCAGTTCGGGTCGGTCTTTGAGCGAGCAGTACTTC.

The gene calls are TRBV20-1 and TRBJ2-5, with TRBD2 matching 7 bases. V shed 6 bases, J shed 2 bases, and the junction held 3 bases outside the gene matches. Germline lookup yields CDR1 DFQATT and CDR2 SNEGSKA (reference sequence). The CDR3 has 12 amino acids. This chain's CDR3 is CSAPGGQETQYF. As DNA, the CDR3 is TGCAGTGCACCCGGGGGGCAAGAGACCCAGTACTTC.

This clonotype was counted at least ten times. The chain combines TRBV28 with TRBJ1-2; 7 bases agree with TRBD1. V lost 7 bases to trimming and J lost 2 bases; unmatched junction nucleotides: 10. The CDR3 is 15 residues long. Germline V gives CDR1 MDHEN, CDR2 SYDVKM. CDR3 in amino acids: CASTSGSTGNYGYTF. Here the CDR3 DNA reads TGTGCCAGCACCTCAGGCTCGACAGGGAACTATGGCTACACCTTC.

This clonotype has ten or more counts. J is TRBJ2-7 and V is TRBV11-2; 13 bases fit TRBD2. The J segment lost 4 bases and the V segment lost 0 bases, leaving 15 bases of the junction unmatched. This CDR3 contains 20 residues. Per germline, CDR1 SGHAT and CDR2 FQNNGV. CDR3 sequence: CASSLDHTRGLAGRRYEQYF. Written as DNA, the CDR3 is TGTGCCAGCAGCTTAGATCATACTAGGGGACTAGCGGGACGGCGGTACGAGCAGTACTTC.

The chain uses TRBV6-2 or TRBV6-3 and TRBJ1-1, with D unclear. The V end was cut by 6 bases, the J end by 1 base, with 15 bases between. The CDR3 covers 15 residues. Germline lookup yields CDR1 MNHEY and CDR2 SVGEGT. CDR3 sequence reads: CASRQNGLANTEAFF. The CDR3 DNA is TGTGCCAGCAGGCAGAACGGGTTGGCGAACACTGAAGCTTTCTTT.

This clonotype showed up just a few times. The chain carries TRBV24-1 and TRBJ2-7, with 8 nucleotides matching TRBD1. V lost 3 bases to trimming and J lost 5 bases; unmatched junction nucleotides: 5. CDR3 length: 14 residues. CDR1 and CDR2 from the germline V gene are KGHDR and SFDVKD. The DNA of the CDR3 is TGTGCCACCAGTGATCCGGACAGGGCCAACGAGCAGTACTTC. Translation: CATSDPDRANEQYF.

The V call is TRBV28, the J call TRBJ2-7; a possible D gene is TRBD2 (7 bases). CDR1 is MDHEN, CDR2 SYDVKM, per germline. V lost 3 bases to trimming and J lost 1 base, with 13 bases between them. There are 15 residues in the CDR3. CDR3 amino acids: CASSLAGGQSYEQYF. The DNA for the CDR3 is TGTGCCAGCAGTTTGGCCGGGGGGCAATCCTACGAGCAGTACTTC.